This note documents a single T cell receptor beta chain sequence. TCRdb re-derived calls from the reads in MiXCR, one entry per CDR3 protein. The data contain about 600,000 distinct CDR3 sequences, 20% to 30% of them singletons. This sample is drawn from a study of T cell repertoires in cytomegalovirus infection. Across the whole study: Public TCR beta signatures provided an indication of both CMV infection and a matching HLA type.

V was pared by 6 bases and J by 1 base, with 8 bases of the junction left unmatched. CDR3 length: 14 amino acids. The germline V gene encodes CDR1 SQVTM and CDR2 ANQGSEA. Sequenced sample: CD8+ T cells from PBMCs. The sequence derives from a human donor in good health (CMV status not recorded). Some clones in this sample may be carry-over from other donors' samples. The chain has TRBV29-1 and TRBJ2-5; 7 nucleotides agree with TRBD1. The CDR3 reads CSVQVTGLQETQYF. CDR3 nucleotides: TGCAGCGTCCAGGTGACAGGGCTCCAAGAGACCCAGTACTTC.